This T cell receptor beta chain was captured in a study of blood T cell repertoires in COVID-19. This CDR3 comprises 21 residues. Unmatched junction bases numbered 15, after V lost 0 bases and J lost 0 bases. Germline lookup yields CDR1 SGDLS and CDR2 YYNGEE. Assay: immunoSEQ multiplex PCR; the TCRdb copy retains only in-frame clones and omits some. The sample has fewer than 500,000 clones, 87% seen once. Material: PBMCs or T cells enriched from blood (not recorded which). The rearrangement uses TRBV9 and TRBJ2-1, with TRBD2 matching over 10 bases. This TCR was recovered from a woman under 30 who had recovered from COVID-19. CDR3 amino acids: CASSVGGVGLAAPSSYNEQFF. The CDR3 nucleotides are TGTGCCAGCAGCGTAGGGGGTGTCGGACTAGCGGCTCCCAGCTCCTACAATGAGCAGTTCTTC. The entire variable domain, with the rest obtained from reference TRBV9 and TRBJ2-1, is as follows: DSGVTQTPKHLITATGQRVTLRCSPRSGDLSVYWYQQSLDQGLQFLIQYYNGEERAKGNILERFSAQQFPDLHSELNLSSLELGDSALYFCASSVGGVGLAAPSSYNEQFFGPGTRLTVL.